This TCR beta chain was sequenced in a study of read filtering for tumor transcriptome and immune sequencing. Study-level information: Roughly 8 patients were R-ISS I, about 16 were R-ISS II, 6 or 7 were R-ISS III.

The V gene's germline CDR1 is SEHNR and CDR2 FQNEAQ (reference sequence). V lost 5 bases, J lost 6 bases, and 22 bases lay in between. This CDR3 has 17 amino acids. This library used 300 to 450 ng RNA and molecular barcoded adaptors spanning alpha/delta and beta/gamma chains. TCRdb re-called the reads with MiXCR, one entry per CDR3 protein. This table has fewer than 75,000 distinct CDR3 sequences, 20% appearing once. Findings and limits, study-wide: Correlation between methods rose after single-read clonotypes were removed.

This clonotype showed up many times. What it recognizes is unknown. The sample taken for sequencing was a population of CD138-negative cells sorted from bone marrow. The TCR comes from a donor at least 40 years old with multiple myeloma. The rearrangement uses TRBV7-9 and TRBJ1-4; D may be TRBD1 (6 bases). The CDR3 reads CASSQQAQGRAYEKLFF. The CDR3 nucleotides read TGTGCCAGCAGCCAACAGGCTCAGGGGCGGGCGTATGAAAAACTGTTTTTT.